Below are 26 T cell receptor beta chains sequenced from a single sample in a study of vaccination effects on CD4 cells after COVID-19. TCRdb's copy holds only in-frame clones and misses some; the assay was immunoSEQ multiplex PCR. The sample holds some 70,000 clones, about 86% seen once. What these receptors recognize is not known. Sequencing followed a ViraFEST assay step that expanded antigen-specific CD4+ T cells with viral peptide pools. On day 10 of culture, CD4+ T cells were separated out. It was two doses of either the BNT162b2 or mRNA-1273 vaccine that participants received. Material: CD4+ T cells from PBMCs cultured with HCoV-229E spike peptides, obtained after COVID-19 vaccination. These receptors were taken from a human donor who received a COVID-19 vaccine.

The chain is built from TRBV5-1 and TRBJ2-3, with TRBD2 identical over 8 bases. The junction had 9 bases not matched to a gene; V was cut back by 6 bases and J by 3 bases. The CDR3 runs to 15 residues. Germline CDR1 reads SGHRS; CDR2 reads YFSETQ. As DNA, the CDR3 is TGCGCCAGCACCCCGGGGGGGGGTAGTACAGATACGCAGTATTTT. Residues: CASTPGGGSTDTQYF.

This clone was observed once. V gene TRBV24-1 combines with J gene TRBJ2-1; 7 nucleotides align to TRBD1. CDR1 and CDR2 (germline): KGHDR, SFDVKD. There are 16 residues in the CDR3. V shed 5 bases and J 0 bases; nucleotides not matched to a gene: 6. The CDR3 sequence is CATSGRDSVSYNEQFF. The CDR3 nucleotides are TGTGCCACCAGTGGCAGGGACAGTGTCTCCTACAATGAGCAGTTCTTC.

The chain employs TRBV3-1 (or the pseudogene TRBV3-2) and TRBJ2-3; D call uncertain. V lost 3 bases, J lost 2 bases, and 9 bases lay in between. This CDR3 is built from 14 residues. CDR1 LGHDT and CDR2 YNNKEL come from the germline V gene (reference sequence). The CDR3 bases are TGTGCCAGCAGCCATTTCGGTTACACAGATACGCAGTATTTT. Amino acids: CASSHFGYTDTQYF.

This rearrangement joins TRBV19 to TRBJ1-1, with D possibly being TRBD1 (5 bases). CDR1 and CDR2 from the germline V gene are LNHDA and SQIVND (reference sequence). The CDR3 is 15 residues long. V was clipped by 1 base and J by 4 bases, with 13 bases between them. The CDR3 loop reads CASSIGTGISTEAFF. CDR3 sequence (DNA): TGTGCCAGTAGTATAGGAACAGGCATTTCCACTGAAGCTTTCTTT.

The V call is TRBV18, the J call TRBJ2-5; 9 positions agree with TRBD1. The V segment lost 4 bases and the J segment 2 bases; nucleotides outside the gene matches: 11. CDR1 KGHSH and CDR2 LQKENI come from the germline V gene. The CDR3 totals 17 residues. CDR3 sequence reads: CASSLYLTGGKQETQYF. The CDR3 DNA sequence: TGTGCCAGCTCACTTTATCTGACAGGGGGAAAGCAAGAGACCCAGTACTTC.

J is TRBJ1-1 and V is TRBV7-3; D unresolved. Looked up from germline, CDR1 is SGHTA and CDR2 is FQGTGA. This CDR3 comprises 15 residues. The V end lost 0 bases, the J end lost 1 base, and 9 bases lay between the germline ends. DNA of the CDR3: TGTGCCAGCAGCTTAACGAGTTTCAAGAACACTGAAGCTTTCTTT. This encodes CASSLTSFKNTEAFF.

V is TRBV5-1 and J is TRBJ2-7, with TRBD2 as a possible D gene (5 bases). Per germline, CDR1 SGHRS and CDR2 YFSETQ. The V end was cut by 4 bases, the J end by 3 bases, with 11 bases between. CDR3 length: 13 amino acids. CDR3 sequence reads: CASSPEGSYEQYV. Here the CDR3 DNA reads TGCGCCAGCAGCCCCGAGGGCAGCTACGAGCAGTACGTC.

The gene calls are TRBV9 and TRBJ1-1, with 10 positions matching TRBD1. Trimming cost V 0 bases and J 1 base; bases outside gene matches: 3. Germline assignment: CDR1 SGDLS and CDR2 YYNGEE. The CDR3 has 16 amino acids. The CDR3 region has the DNA TGTGCCAGCAGCGTAGCGGGACAGGGGAAGAACACTGAAGCTTTCTTT. Translation gives CASSVAGQGKNTEAFF.

There are a few counts of this clone. V and J are TRBV3-1 (or the pseudogene TRBV3-2) and TRBJ1-1; D not certain. V lost 0 bases and J lost 4, with 9 bases in between. In germline, CDR1 is LGHDT, CDR2 YNNKEL (reference sequence). The CDR3 length is 14 residues. CDR3 in DNA: TGTGCCAGCAGCCAAGATGGGCACGGCACTGAAGCTTTCTTT. This gives the protein CASSQDGHGTEAFF.

This chain joins TRBV7-9 and TRBJ2-5; D might be TRBD2 (5 bases). Per germline, CDR1 SEHNR and CDR2 FQNEAQ (reference sequence). V lost 3 bases, J lost 7 bases, and 18 bases lay in between. The CDR3 is 15 amino acids. CDR3 sequence (DNA): TGTGCCAGCAGCTTTTTGGGAGACGGAGTATCGACCCAGTACTTC. It encodes CASSFLGDGVSTQYF.

The V gene is TRBV18, the J gene TRBJ1-3, with unresolved D. From germline, CDR1 is KGHSH and CDR2 LQKENI. The ends were cut back, 6 bases at V and 4 bases at J, with 13 bases in the middle. The CDR3 extends over 14 amino acids. The CDR3 protein is CASSPRTVGNTIYF. The CDR3 coding sequence is TGTGCCAGCTCCCCTCGGACCGTAGGAAACACCATATATTTT.

V is TRBV9 and J is TRBJ2-2, with D tentatively TRBD1 (5 bases). The CDR3 has 16 residues. Per germline, CDR1 SGDLS and CDR2 YYNGEE. V was trimmed by 0 bases and J by 7 bases, leaving 16 bases between them. This CDR3 reads CASSVGDPAGYGELFF. The DNA for the CDR3 is TGTGCCAGCAGCGTAGGTGATCCCGCAGGGTACGGGGAGCTGTTTTTT. The variable domain in full, with the rest retrieved from reference TRBV9 and TRBJ2-2, is DSGVTQTPKHLITATGQRVTLRCSPRSGDLSVYWYQQSLDQGLQFLIQYYNGEERAKGNILERFSAQQFPDLHSELNLSSLELGDSALYFCASSVGDPAGYGELFFGEGSRLTVL.

The chain couples TRBV12-3 or TRBV12-4 to TRBJ1-1; D is ambiguous. The CDR3 length is 13 residues. V dropped 2 bases and J dropped 7 bases, with 11 bases sitting between them. The CDR3 DNA is TGTGCCAGCAGTTTATCAATTTTTATTGAAGCTTTCTTT. Encoded protein: CASSLSIFIEAFF.

This clone is a singleton in its sample. The chain is built from TRBV12-3 or TRBV12-4 and TRBJ1-1; D call uncertain. Trimming stripped 6 bases from V and 5 bases from J, with 13 bases between. This CDR3 comprises 13 residues. This CDR3 is CASSSESGTEAFF. The CDR3 region has the DNA TGTGCCAGCAGCAGTGAGTCGGGGACTGAAGCTTTCTTT.

The CDR3 is CASSVGGTGNTIYF. CDR3 in DNA: TGTGCCAGCAGCGTAGGGGGGACCGGAAACACCATATATTTT. The gene calls are TRBV9 and TRBJ1-3, with D possibly matching TRBD1 (5 bases). This CDR3 region has 14 residues. CDR1 is SGDLS, CDR2 YYNGEE, per germline. V lost 0 bases to trimming and J lost 4 bases, with 8 bases between them.

The rearrangement links TRBV7-2 to TRBJ1-3, with D hard to call. The CDR3 has 14 residues. CDR1 is SGHTA, CDR2 FQGNSA, per germline. V was cut by 2 bases and J by 0 bases, with 5 bases left in between. The DNA of the CDR3 is TGTGCCAGCAGCTTATCATACTCTGGAAACACCATATATTTT. It codes for CASSLSYSGNTIYF.

CDR3 DNA: TGCGCCAGCAGCCAAGAGGCCAGGGGGACAGCTAACTATGGCTACACCTTC. Translating it yields CASSQEARGTANYGYTF. The V and J genes are TRBV4-1 and TRBJ1-2; 7 nucleotides match TRBD1. Per the germline V gene, CDR1 is MGHRA and CDR2 is YSYEKL. V trimming: 0 bases; J trimming: 0 bases; junction bases outside the gene matches: 7. This CDR3 spans 17 amino acids.

The chain recombines TRBV5-1 with TRBJ1-1; perhaps TRBD1 as D (5 bases). This CDR3 is 15 amino acids long. Germline V gene sequence: CDR1 SGHRS, CDR2 YFSETQ. V was trimmed by 4 bases and J by 5 bases, leaving 18 bases between them. CDR3: CASSPMTREGTEAFF. The DNA of the CDR3 is TGCGCCAGCAGCCCAATGACAAGGGAGGGGACTGAAGCTTTCTTT.

The chain couples TRBV6-5 to TRBJ2-3; 13 nucleotides agree with TRBD2. Trimming took 6 bases from V and 4 from J; bases not matched to a gene: 4. Per the germline V gene, CDR1 is MNHEY and CDR2 is SVGAGI. This CDR3 is built from 15 residues. The CDR3 reads CASRAGTSGADTQYF. CDR3 DNA: TGTGCCAGCAGAGCCGGGACTAGCGGGGCAGATACGCAGTATTTT.

The chain has TRBV18 and TRBJ2-5; D gene unclear. This CDR3 contains 16 residues. CDR1 is KGHSH and CDR2 is LQKENI in the germline V gene. V dropped 6 bases and J dropped 1 base, with 18 bases sitting between them. DNA for the CDR3: TGTGCCAGCTCCCGACGAAACCGGGCAGCCCAAGAGACCCAGTACTTC. Protein sequence: CASSRRNRAAQETQYF. Based on the CDR3 plus reference TRBV18 and TRBJ2-5, the full variable domain is NAGVMQNPRHLVRRRGQEARLRCSPMKGHSHVYWYRQLPEEGLKFMVYLQKENIIDESGMPKERFSAEFPKEGPSILRIQQVVRGDSAAYFCASSRRNRAAQETQYFGPGTRLLVL.

The chain is built from TRBV6-5 and TRBJ2-2; perhaps TRBD1 as D (5 bases). V lost 2 bases and J 1 base, leaving 11 bases between the germline ends. The CDR3 is 16 residues long. CDR1 and CDR2 (germline): MNHEY, SVGAGI. CDR3 region: CASSYNGQLNTGELFF. CDR3 nucleotides: TGTGCCAGCAGTTACAACGGACAACTGAACACCGGGGAGCTGTTTTTT.

This clone was detected once. The chain carries TRBV6-5 and TRBJ1-4, with TRBD1 matching 7 bases. The CDR3 runs to 12 residues. Germline assignment: CDR1 MNHEY and CDR2 SVGAGI. Germline trimming cut 6 bases from V and 5 bases from J; bases unmatched to any gene: 0. The CDR3 spells CASSRGNEKLFF. CDR3 nucleotides: TGTGCCAGCAGCAGGGGGAATGAAAAACTGTTTTTT.

CDR3 bases: TGTGCCAGTAGAGACAGGGTAAACACAGATACGCAGTATTTT. Protein: CASRDRVNTDTQYF. V is TRBV19 and J is TRBJ2-3; 7 nucleotides match TRBD1. CDR1 LNHDA and CDR2 SQIVND come from the germline V gene (reference sequence). The length of the CDR3 is 14 residues. V gave up 6 bases and J gave up 2 bases; unmatched junction bases: 5.

V gene TRBV14 combines with J gene TRBJ2-5; D might be TRBD2 (7 bases). Trimming took off 0 bases at V and 7 bases at J, with 15 bases between the two ends. The CDR3 loop spans 15 amino acids. Germline-derived CDR1 and CDR2 are SGHDN and FVKESK. Here the CDR3 reads CASSQETGGVGTQYF. The CDR3 region has the DNA TGTGCCAGCAGCCAAGAAACGGGGGGCGTCGGGACCCAGTACTTC.

The chain's CDR3 is CASSVGQYNEQFF. CDR3 sequence (DNA): TGTGCCAGCAGCGTCGGACAGTACAATGAGCAGTTCTTC. The chain combines TRBV9 with TRBJ2-1; D might be TRBD1 (6 bases). Between the trimmed V and J ends, which lost 2 bases and 4 bases, there was a span of 7 bases. This CDR3 is built from 13 residues. Looked up from germline, CDR1 is SGDLS and CDR2 is YYNGEE.

The chain combines TRBV10-1 with TRBJ1-1, with TRBD1 matching 7 bases. The V and J ends lost 0 bases and 3 bases, in that order; junction bases with no gene match: 4. The CDR3 is 15 residues long. In germline, CDR1 is WNHNN, CDR2 SYGVQD (reference sequence). In DNA, the CDR3 is TGCGCCAGCAGTGAGTCTGTGACAGGGCACACTGAAGCTTTCTTT. It translates to CASSESVTGHTEAFF.